The clone carrying this T cell receptor beta chain was picked up one time. Deep was the level used in running the assay. Genomic DNA from each subset was divided evenly over several immunoSEQ plates. As handled by the study authors: For the immunoSEQ data, sequences were junction-only without quality scores, so filtering differed. Method: immunoSEQ multiplex PCR; TCRdb's copy keeps in-frame clones and lacks some. The V and J calls and clone size come from that table; D and trimming were worked out from the DNA. The sample carries approximately 810,000 clones, 85% to 95% recorded once. CDR1 SNHLY and CDR2 FYNNEI come from the germline V gene. Deletions cut 3 bases from V and 4 bases from J, with 19 bases between. The CDR3 contains 16 residues. CD8 cells classed as naive were CD45RO-negative and positively selected for CCR7, excluding terminally differentiated effector memory CD45RA+ cells. Caucasian adults living in Nashville, Tennessee, provided all samples.

This sample is drawn from a study of shared clonotypes between healthy human individuals. This TCR came from a man aged 30 to 39 in good health. V usage is TRBV2 and J usage is TRBJ2-7, with a tentative D call TRBD1 (6 bases). Sequencing used naive CD8+ T cells sorted from blood. The CDR3 DNA reads TGTGCCAGCAGTGATCCGGGACACGGAGGCTGGTACGAGCAGTACTTC. It specifies CASSDPGHGGWYEQYF.